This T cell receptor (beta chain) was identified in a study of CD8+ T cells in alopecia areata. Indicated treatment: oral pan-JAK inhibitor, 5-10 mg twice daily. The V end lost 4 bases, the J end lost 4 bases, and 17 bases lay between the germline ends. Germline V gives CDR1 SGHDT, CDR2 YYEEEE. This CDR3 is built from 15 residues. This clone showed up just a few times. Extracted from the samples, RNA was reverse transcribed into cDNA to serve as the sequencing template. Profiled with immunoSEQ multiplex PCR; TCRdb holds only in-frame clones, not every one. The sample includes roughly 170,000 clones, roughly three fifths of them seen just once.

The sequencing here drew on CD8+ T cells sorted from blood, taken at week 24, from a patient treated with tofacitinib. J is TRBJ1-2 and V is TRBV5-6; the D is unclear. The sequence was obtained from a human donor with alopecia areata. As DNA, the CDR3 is TGTGCCAGCAGCCCGTCCCGGGGTTTTAGCTATGGCTACACCTTC. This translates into CASSPSRGFSYGYTF.